These T cell receptor beta chains were read from a single sample in a study of CXCR3-negative and CXCR3-positive naive CD8 T cells. TCRdb derives one entry per CDR3 protein from the 5' RACE reads, leaving out DNA. The sample table sets out some 38,000 distinct CDR3 sequences. The sample consisted of memory CD8+ T cells from blood. The source is a human donor in good health. Some clones in this sample may be carry-over from other donors' samples. The CDR3 runs from the conserved cysteine through the conserved F or W.

V	J	CDR3
TRBV28	TRBJ1-6	CASSPGGSPLHF
TRBV4-1	TRBJ2-1	CASSQVASGKPGSEDNEQFF
TRBV18	TRBJ1-5	CASSLTRSGERLNQPQHF
TRBV20-1	TRBJ2-2	CSAWDGNTGELFF
TRBV6-1	TRBJ2-1	CASSESASGAGEQFF
TRBV14	TRBJ2-7	CASSPLGGSPSSGFYEQYF
TRBV7-8	TRBJ2-3	CASSSALLAESTDTQYF
TRBV12-3/TRBV12-4	TRBJ2-5	CASTASGGAWETQYF
TRBV20-1	TRBJ2-7	CSAGQGPAYEQYF
TRBV27	TRBJ2-2	CASSPPRTGELFF
TRBV7-8	TRBJ2-3	CASTHLGGPRGSGTDTQYF
TRBV4-3	TRBJ2-1	CASSPHGAGGPDEQFF
TRBV28	TRBJ1-5	CASSLRPHQPQHF